What follows are 5 T cell receptor beta chains derived from one specimen sequenced in a study of a mutant IDH1 vaccine in newly diagnosed glioma. These receptors lack a known antigen. The repertoire was sequenced with immunoSEQ multiplex PCR; TCRdb's copy has only in-frame clones and lacks some. The data hold about 31,000 clones, with about 80% observed a single time. Time point meaning: week 35, safety follow-up. Topical imiquimod accompanied each vaccine dose, which consisted of 300 ug of mutant IDH1 20-mer peptide. This material consisted of PBMCs, taken from a glioma patient whose treatment included an IDH1 peptide vaccine. All receptors derive from a woman aged 40 to 55 with glioma.

A single count supports this clone. This sequence joins TRBV15 and TRBJ2-7; D may be TRBD1 or TRBD2 (5 bases each). The CDR3 consists of 15 residues. Germline V gene lookup returns CDR1 LNHNV and CDR2 YYDKDF (reference sequence). Trimming removed 4 bases at V and 0 bases at J, with 13 bases between. CDR3 bases: TGTGCCACCAGCAACGGTGGGGGTGGCTCCTACGAGCAGTACTTC. Its protein is CATSNGGGGSYEQYF.

V gene TRBV7-9 combines with J gene TRBJ1-2; 11 bases are a match to TRBD1. The CDR3 sequence is 14 residues long. The trim removed 1 base at V and 8 bases at J, leaving 3 bases unmatched. Germline V gives CDR1 SEHNR, CDR2 FQNEAQ (reference sequence). CDR3 DNA: TGTGCCAGCAGCTTAGGGACAGGGGGCGACGGCTACACCTTC. As protein: CASSLGTGGDGYTF.

The table lists this clone with a few counts. The chain has TRBV19 and TRBJ1-5; D might be TRBD1 (5 bases). CDR1 is LNHDA, CDR2 SQIVND, per germline (reference sequence). The CDR3 is 15 amino acids. V lost 2 bases to trimming and J lost 4 bases, with 12 bases between them. In DNA form, the CDR3 reads TGTGCCAGTAGTATAACCGACGGGGGGAATCAGCCCCAGCATTTT. It translates to CASSITDGGNQPQHF.

The chain combines TRBV7-9 with TRBJ1-4; D unresolved. V dropped 4 bases and J dropped 0 bases, with 9 bases sitting between them. The CDR3 is 15 residues long. Per germline, CDR1 SEHNR and CDR2 FQNEAQ (reference sequence). The CDR3 region has the DNA TGTGCCAGCAGCTCCCCGAGGGCAACTAATGAAAAACTGTTTTTT. Amino acids: CASSSPRATNEKLFF.

V and J are TRBV7-6 and TRBJ2-1; no clear D. Between the trimmed V and J ends, which lost 0 bases and 0 bases, there was a span of 6 bases. The CDR3 sequence is 15 residues long. Germline V gene lookup returns CDR1 SGHVS and CDR2 FNYEAQ. CDR3 amino acids: CASSLARFSYNEQFF. CDR3 sequence (DNA): TGTGCCAGCAGCTTAGCGAGGTTCTCCTACAATGAGCAGTTCTTC.